This T cell receptor beta chain was identified in a study of cytomegalovirus exposure and HLA in healthy donors. Whole-study context: Caucasian-associated ancestry cluster membership applied to approximately 81% of under 450 genotyped donors.

The germline CDR1 and CDR2 sequences are SGHVS and FNYEAQ. The CDR3 has 13 residues. Unmatched junction bases numbered 8, after V lost 7 bases and J lost 5 bases. Primers for the PCR totalled 60 Vbeta and 13 Jbeta. Generated by immunoSEQ multiplex PCR, the TCRdb table keeps only in-frame clones and is missing some. Among under 200,000 clones, roughly 80% were seen once, and the ten largest hold roughly 1.4%. The origin of this receptor is a woman aged 30 to 39 in good health and CMV-seronegative. Sequenced sample: PBMCs. The rearrangement joins TRBV7-6 to TRBJ2-7; 7 nucleotides align to TRBD1. CDR3 DNA sequence: TGTGCCAGCACCCAGACAGGGACCGACGAGCAGTACTTC. This gives the protein CASTQTGTDEQYF.